Each of the 14 T cell receptor beta chains below was sequenced from the same sample in a study of T cell responses to AZD1222 COVID-19 vaccine. Repertoires were generated with immunoSEQ multiplex PCR, while TCRdb's copy carries only in-frame clones and drops some. The data contain 75,000 to 90,000 clones, approximately 90% of them singletons. The sequences come from peripheral blood, collected 28 days after the second AZD1222 dose. These TCRs come from an adult who received the AZD1222 COVID-19 vaccine.

The chain combines TRBV30 with TRBJ2-2; D remains unclear. The germline gives CDR1 GTSNPN, CDR2 SVGIG (reference sequence). Between the trimmed V and J ends, which lost 2 bases and 3 bases, there was a span of 4 bases. The CDR3 runs 12 residues. The CDR3 loop is CAWSWYTGELFF. The CDR3 region has the DNA TGTGCCTGGAGTTGGTACACCGGGGAGCTGTTTTTT.

This chain uses TRBV5-1 with TRBJ2-1; D gene ambiguous. The CDR3 is made up of 13 amino acids. V lost 0 bases and J 5 bases, leaving 6 bases between the germline ends. Germline CDR1 and CDR2: SGHRS and YFSETQ. CDR3 sequence (DNA): TGCGCCAGCAGCTTGGACAGTAACAATGAGCAGTTCTTC. This encodes CASSLDSNNEQFF.

The J gene is TRBJ2-7, the V gene TRBV19, with 10 bases identical to TRBD2. This CDR3 region has 14 residues. Trimming took 4 bases from V and 3 from J; bases not matched to a gene: 3. Germline loops: CDR1 LNHDA, CDR2 SQIVND (reference sequence). CDR3 in amino acids: CASSTSSGSYEQYF. CDR3 nucleotides: TGTGCCAGTAGTACGTCTAGCGGGAGCTACGAGCAGTACTTC.

The rearrangement links TRBV19 to TRBJ1-4; tentative D call: TRBD1 (6 bases). Germline CDR1 LNHDA, CDR2 SQIVND (reference sequence). CDR3 size: 16 residues. Trimming cost V 5 bases and J 0 bases, with 13 bases left between them. This CDR3 is CASSGRGTPTNEKLFF. CDR3 in DNA: TGTGCCAGTAGTGGACGCGGGACACCAACTAATGAAAAACTGTTTTTT.

The sample holds one count of this clone. The V gene is TRBV5-1, the J gene TRBJ1-1; perhaps TRBD1 as D (6 bases). With 2 bases removed from V and 4 bases from J, the gap between germline ends came to 12 bases. CDR1 and CDR2 (germline): SGHRS, YFSETQ. The CDR3 totals 14 residues. The DNA of the CDR3 is TGCGCCAGCAGCTTAGGGACAATTGGCACTGAAGCTTTCTTT. This codes for CASSLGTIGTEAFF.

The chain has TRBV9 and TRBJ1-1; 8 bases agree with TRBD1. V lost 3 bases to trimming and J lost 5 bases; unmatched junction nucleotides: 9. Germline assignment: CDR1 SGDLS and CDR2 YYNGEE. The CDR3 spans 15 residues. The CDR3 DNA follows: TGTGCCAGCAGCGCAAGCCAGGGGGCTACGACTGAAGCTTTCTTT. It codes for CASSASQGATTEAFF.

The CDR3 DNA sequence: TGTGCCAGCATAGGTAGCGGGAGATGGTCCTACAATGAGCAGTTCTTC. Residues: CASIGSGRWSYNEQFF. The chain couples TRBV27 to TRBJ2-1; TRBD2 agrees at 9 bases. CDR3 length: 16 amino acids. V dropped 7 bases and J dropped 1; count of bases not matched to a gene: 8. Germline V CDR1 and CDR2: MNHEY, SMNVEV (reference sequence).

The gene calls are TRBV11-2 and TRBJ2-7; 12 bases match TRBD2. Germline V CDR1 and CDR2: SGHAT, FQNNGV. The CDR3 loop spans 17 amino acids. V dropped 6 bases and J dropped 3; count of bases not matched to a gene: 12. CDR3: CASRSIRTSGKHYEQYF. CDR3 nucleotides: TGTGCCAGCAGATCGATCCGGACTAGCGGGAAGCACTACGAGCAGTACTTC.

Only a few counts were recorded for this clone. The chain employs TRBV18 and TRBJ1-1, with 7 positions matching TRBD1. The V segment lost 4 bases and the J segment 4 bases; nucleotides outside the gene matches: 3. CDR1 and CDR2 from the germline V gene are KGHSH and LQKENI. The CDR3 runs 13 residues. The CDR3 protein is CASSRDSLTEAFF. CDR3 bases: TGTGCCAGCTCACGGGACAGCCTCACTGAAGCTTTCTTT.

The chain has TRBV18 and TRBJ2-7; D is undetermined. Germline V gene sequence: CDR1 KGHSH, CDR2 LQKENI. Trimming pared 6 bases from V and 9 bases from J, leaving 18 bases between. There are 13 residues in the CDR3. CDR3 sequence: CASSQTPSERQYF. In DNA, the CDR3 is TGTGCCAGCTCCCAGACCCCGTCCGAGCGGCAGTACTTC.

The chain is built from TRBV29-1 and TRBJ2-7; perhaps TRBD2 as D (7 bases). The germline CDR1 and CDR2 sequences are SQVTM and ANQGSEA. The CDR3 consists of 17 residues. V lost 4 bases and J 2 bases, leaving 24 bases between the germline ends. CDR3 in amino acids: CSVAGGRGEGGPYEQYF. The CDR3 DNA sequence: TGCAGCGTTGCGGGCGGCCGAGGGGAGGGGGGGCCCTACGAGCAGTACTTC.

With regard to this clone: Other DNA variants within this sample encode the same CDR3. The chain couples TRBV28 to TRBJ2-7; possibly TRBD2 for D (7 bases). CDR1 and CDR2 (germline): MDHEN, SYDVKM. The CDR3 runs 15 residues. The V gene lost 2 bases and the J gene lost 2 bases, with 13 bases spanning the gap. The CDR3 spells CASSLGGAPTYEQYF. CDR3 coding DNA: TGTGCCAGCAGTTTAGGGGGGGCTCCTACCTACGAGCAGTACTTC.

The CDR3 DNA reads TGCGCCAGCAGCTTGGTTTCCGGGAGGAACGAAGCTTTCTTT. Translated: CASSLVSGRNEAFF. This chain joins TRBV5-1 and TRBJ1-1, with no clear D. The CDR3 extends over 14 amino acids. Trimming removed 0 bases at V and 8 bases at J, with 14 bases between. Germline V gene sequence: CDR1 SGHRS, CDR2 YFSETQ.

This chain links TRBV5-1 with TRBJ2-3; either TRBD1 or TRBD2 may supply D (6 bases each). The V gene lost 2 bases and the J gene lost 3 bases, with 13 bases spanning the gap. The germline gives CDR1 SGHRS, CDR2 YFSETQ. The CDR3 totals 15 residues. For the CDR3, the DNA is TGCGCCAGCAGCTTACTAGGGGGGAGAACAGATACGCAGTATTTT. Its translation is CASSLLGGRTDTQYF. The full variable domain, in which reference TRBV5-1 and TRBJ2-3 provide the parts outside the CDR3, is KAGVTQTPRYLIKTRGQQVTLSCSPISGHRSVSWYQQTPGQGLQFLFEYFSETQRNKGNFPGRFSGRQFSNSRSEMNVSTLELGDSALYLCASSLLGGRTDTQYFGPGTRLTVL.